This paragraph covers one T cell receptor (beta chain) sequence. No antigen is known for it. This record belongs to a study of blood T cells in healthy people across ages. With a J-beta primer mix and a sample-barcoded 5' primer, a second PCR ran about 7 to 11 cycles. One entry per CDR3 protein results from TCRdb running MiXCR on the 5' RACE reads. The sample includes 1.5 million to 2 million distinct CDR3 sequences, around half of them seen just once. Total RNA extracted from each sample amounted to at least 6 micrograms. Findings and caveats of the study: No one knew whether donors had CMV, which possibly confounded expanded clonotype changes. The percentage of naive T cells correlated strongly with TCR beta diversity. Roughly linear declines in TCR beta diversity per million T cells occurred with age.

In germline, CDR1 is MNHEY, CDR2 SMNVEV (reference sequence). CDR3 length: 16 residues. The V and J ends lost 2 bases and 4 bases, in that order; junction bases with no gene match: 6. The sequenced sample was blood. The chain employs TRBV27 and TRBJ2-1; 9 bases are shared with TRBD2. The receptor was derived from a woman in her 40s in good health. This CDR3 reads CASSLRGGLAYNEQFF. In DNA form, the CDR3 reads TGTGCCAGCAGTTTAAGGGGGGGACTAGCATACAATGAGCAGTTCTTC.